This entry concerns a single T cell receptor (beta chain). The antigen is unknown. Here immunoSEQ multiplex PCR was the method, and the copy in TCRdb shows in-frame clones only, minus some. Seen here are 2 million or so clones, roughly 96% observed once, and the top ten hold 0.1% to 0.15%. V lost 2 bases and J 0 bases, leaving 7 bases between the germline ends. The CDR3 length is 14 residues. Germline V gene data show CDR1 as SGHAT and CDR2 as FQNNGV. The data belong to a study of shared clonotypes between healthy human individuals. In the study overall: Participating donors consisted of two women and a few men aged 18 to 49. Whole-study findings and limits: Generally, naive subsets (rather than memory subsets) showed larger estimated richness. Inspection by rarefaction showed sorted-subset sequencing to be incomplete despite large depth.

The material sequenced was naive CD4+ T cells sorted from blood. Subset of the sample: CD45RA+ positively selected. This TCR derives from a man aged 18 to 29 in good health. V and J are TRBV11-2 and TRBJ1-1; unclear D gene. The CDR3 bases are TGTGCCAGCAGCTTATCGGTAGTGAACACTGAAGCTTTCTTT. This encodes CASSLSVVNTEAFF.